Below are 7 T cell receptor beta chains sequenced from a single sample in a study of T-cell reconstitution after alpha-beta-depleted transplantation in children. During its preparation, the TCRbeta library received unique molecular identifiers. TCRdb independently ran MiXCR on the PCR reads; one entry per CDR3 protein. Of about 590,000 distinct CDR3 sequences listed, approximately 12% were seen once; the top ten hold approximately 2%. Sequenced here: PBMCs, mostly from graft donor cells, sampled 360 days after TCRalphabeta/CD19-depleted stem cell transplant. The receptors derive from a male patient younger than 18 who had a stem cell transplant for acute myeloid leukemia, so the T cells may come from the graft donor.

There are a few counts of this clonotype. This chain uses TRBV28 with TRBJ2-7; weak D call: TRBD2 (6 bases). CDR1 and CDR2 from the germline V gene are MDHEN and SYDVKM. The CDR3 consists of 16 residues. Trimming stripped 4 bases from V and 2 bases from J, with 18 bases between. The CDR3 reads CASSSTTSIRTYEQYF. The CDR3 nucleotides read TGTGCCAGCAGTTCGACCACTAGCATCAGGACCTACGAGCAGTACTTC.

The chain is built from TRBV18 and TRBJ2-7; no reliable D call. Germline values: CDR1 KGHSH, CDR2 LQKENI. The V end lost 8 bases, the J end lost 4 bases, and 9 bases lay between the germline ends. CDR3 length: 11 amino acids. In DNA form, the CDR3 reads TGTGCCAGCGCAAAACAGTACGAGCAGTACTTC. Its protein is CASAKQYEQYF.

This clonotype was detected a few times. For the CDR3, the DNA is TGTGCCAGCAGTGATCCGACAGGGGGCGAATACGAGCAGTACTTC. The encoded protein is CASSDPTGGEYEQYF. This rearrangement joins TRBV25-1 to TRBJ2-7; 10 bases match TRBD1. Germline assignment: CDR1 MGHDK and CDR2 SYGVNS. V lost 3 bases to trimming and J lost 4 bases; unmatched junction nucleotides: 6. This CDR3 has 15 residues.

CDR3 coding DNA: TGTGCCAGCAGCTTATCGACTCTAAGCTCCTACAATGAGCAGTTCTTC. Amino acids: CASSLSTLSSYNEQFF. This chain uses TRBV7-6 with TRBJ2-1, with no clear D. The V gene lost 2 bases and the J gene lost 0 bases, with 11 bases spanning the gap. Germline V gene lookup returns CDR1 SGHVS and CDR2 FNYEAQ. The CDR3 extends over 16 amino acids.

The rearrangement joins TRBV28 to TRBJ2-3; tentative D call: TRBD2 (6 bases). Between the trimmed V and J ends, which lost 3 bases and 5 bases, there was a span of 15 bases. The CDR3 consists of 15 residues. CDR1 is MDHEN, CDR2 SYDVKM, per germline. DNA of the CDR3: TGTGCCAGCAGTTTTGGGGACTGGATGGGAGATACGCAGTATTTT. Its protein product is CASSFGDWMGDTQYF.

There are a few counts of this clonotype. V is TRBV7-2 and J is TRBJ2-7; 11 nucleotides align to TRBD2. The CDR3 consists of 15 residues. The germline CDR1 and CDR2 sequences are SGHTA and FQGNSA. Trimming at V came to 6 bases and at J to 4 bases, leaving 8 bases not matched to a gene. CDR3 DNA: TGTGCCAGCAGGTTGGGGGCTAGCGGGAGGTACGAGCAGTACTTC. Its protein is CASRLGASGRYEQYF.

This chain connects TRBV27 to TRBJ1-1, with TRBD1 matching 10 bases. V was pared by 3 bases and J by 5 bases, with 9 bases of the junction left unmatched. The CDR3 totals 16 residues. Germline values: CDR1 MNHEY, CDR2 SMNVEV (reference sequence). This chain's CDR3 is CASSLAPTGGRTEAFF. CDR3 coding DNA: TGTGCCAGCAGTTTGGCTCCGACAGGGGGCCGAACTGAAGCTTTCTTT.